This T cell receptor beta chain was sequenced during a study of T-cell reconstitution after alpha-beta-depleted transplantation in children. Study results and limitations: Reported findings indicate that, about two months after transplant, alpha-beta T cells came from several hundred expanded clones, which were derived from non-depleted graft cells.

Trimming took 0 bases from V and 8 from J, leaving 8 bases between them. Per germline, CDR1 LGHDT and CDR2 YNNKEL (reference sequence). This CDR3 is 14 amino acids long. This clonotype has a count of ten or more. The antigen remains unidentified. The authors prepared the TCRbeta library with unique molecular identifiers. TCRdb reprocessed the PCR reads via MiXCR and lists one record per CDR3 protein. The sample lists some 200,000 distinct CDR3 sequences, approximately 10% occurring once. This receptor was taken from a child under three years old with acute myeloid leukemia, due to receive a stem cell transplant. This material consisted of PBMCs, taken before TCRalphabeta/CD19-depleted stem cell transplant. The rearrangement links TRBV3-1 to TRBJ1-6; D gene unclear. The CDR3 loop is CASSQDRVDSPLHF. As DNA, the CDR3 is TGTGCCAGCAGCCAAGATCGAGTAGATTCACCCCTCCACTTT.